This T cell receptor (beta chain) stems from a study of early T cells in non-severe SARS-CoV-2 infection (dated by TCRdb to the early 2020s). For the wider study: Because TCR sequencing relied on bulk RNA taken from unsorted whole blood, pairing of alpha and beta chains was not possible.

V loses 0 bases, J loses 7 bases, and the germline ends lie 10 bases apart. The germline V gene sets CDR1 to MNHEY and CDR2 to SVGAGI. From cysteine to phenylalanine, the CDR3 is 15 amino acids long. Here the CDR3 DNA is all that survives: 45 bases in frame from base 1. This clonotype was picked up a small number of times. It has no known antigen specificity. The record has no base qualities; no much larger clone is one base away. This was a case-control study nested in a cohort of healthcare workers in London, UK, who had nasopharyngeal swab PCR tests and blood samples taken every week. Healthcare workers were recruited between 23 and 31 March 2020, during the week of the UK lockdown, and were followed weekly for up to roughly 15 weeks. Results and caveats for the whole study, not just this receptor: VDJdb matching was skewed toward anti-spike CD8 responses and likely underestimated virus-specific expansions, missing private and CD4 specificities.

The library relied on 5' RACE. The sequencer listed for this sample is NextSeq 500. In the TCR library protocol, unique molecular identifiers were attached to individual cDNA molecules to correct for PCR bias and sequencing error. Both TCR alpha and beta chains were sequenced, and tight co-correlation was observed between alpha and beta sequence abundances in each sample. The paper's data handling went like this. Decombinator V4 was used to perform V gene, J gene and CDR3 annotation of TCR sequences. Expanded TCRs were defined as changing significantly between any two time points under a Poisson model with p below 0.0001. TCR abundances were normalised to the total number of TCRs sequenced in each sample and reported as counts per million. TRAV1-2 paired with TRAJ12, TRAJ20 or TRAJ33 defined MAIT TCRs, while TRAV10 paired with TRAJ18 defined iNKT TCRs. VDJdb, accessed 1 November 2021, was searched for CMV, EBV and SARS-CoV-2 annotated TCRs, with TCRs annotated for multiple antigens excluded. TCRdb ran its own pipeline on the public reads, namely fastp trimming at Q25 and MiXCR clone calling, and kept in-frame beta chains. Every CDR3 protein is listed once, alongside the most common genes and DNA of its rows. TCRdb's processing, not the study's, gives the V and J calls here. The sample table records about 81,000 distinct CDR3 sequences; 5.5% to 7.5% of these occur just once. The top ten constitute about 7.5% of the sample.

This receptor was obtained from an adult who was a healthcare worker with PCR-confirmed SARS-CoV-2 infection or an uninfected control (not recorded which). The chain joins TRBV6-5 to TRBJ1-6; no D gene can be assigned with confidence. The material sequenced was whole blood. CDR3 sequence: CASSYSRTANSPLHF. The sequenced DNA: TGTGCCAGCAGTTACTCGCGCACGGCGAATTCACCCCTCCACTTT.